This T cell receptor beta chain derives from a study of T cells in Graves' hyperthyroidism and ophthalmopathy. This clonotype was counted ten times or more. The antigen is unknown. Notes on the study in general: Appearing also in blood were most of the thyroid clonotypes expanded above 0.001.

The CDR3 regions of TCR beta were amplified from RNA transcripts. The HTBI primer set was used in a first-round RT-PCR of the TCR CDR3. One entry per CDR3 protein, called by TCRdb with MiXCR from the multiplex PCR reads. Of roughly 700,000 distinct CDR3 sequences in the sample, roughly a third were seen once. The CDR3 spans 15 residues. The V gene's germline CDR1 is SGDLS and CDR2 YYNGEE. Trimming at V came to 3 bases and at J to 9 bases, leaving 7 bases not matched to a gene. The chain uses TRBV9 and TRBJ1-6; 9 bases match TRBD1. This receptor was taken from a woman aged 40 to 49 with Graves' hyperthyroidism. The specimen sequenced was blood. CDR3 region: CASSDPGQGPSPLHF. The CDR3 bases are TGTGCCAGCAGCGACCCGGGACAGGGACCTTCACCCCTCCACTTT.